Listed below are T cell receptor beta chains from one sample, sequenced in a study of read filtering for tumor transcriptome and immune sequencing. TCRdb recomputed calls from the reads with MiXCR, one row per CDR3 protein. Among approximately 20,000 distinct CDR3 sequences listed, 12% to 15% were seen once. Sequencing was performed on a population of CD138-negative cells sorted from bone marrow. The source of these receptors is a donor over 35 with multiple myeloma. Both conserved end residues are part of each CDR3. The order of the fields is J gene, V gene, D gene, CDR3 length, clone size, CDR3 DNA, CDR3 protein. The D gene is left open where the match is weak. A row's size may be missing; if present it is once, few, many or a size class.

j_gene: TRBJ2-5; v_gene: TRBV2; d_gene: -; len: 12; abundance: many; CDR3nt: TGTGCCAGCAGCCTGACGGAGGAGACCCAGTACTTC; CDR3aa: CASSLTEETQYF
j_gene: TRBJ1-2; v_gene: TRBV7-9; d_gene: -; len: 11; abundance: many; CDR3nt: TGTGCCAGCAGCTTAATCGATGGCTACACCTTC; CDR3aa: CASSLIDGYTF
j_gene: TRBJ2-1; v_gene: TRBV29-1; d_gene: -; len: 12; abundance: few; CDR3nt: TGCAGCGTTGAGGAAATACCCAATGAGCAGTTCTTC; CDR3aa: CSVEEIPNEQFF
j_gene: TRBJ2-3; v_gene: TRBV10-3; d_gene: -; len: 15; abundance: many; CDR3nt: TGTGCCATCAGTGAACACGTAACTAGCACAGATACGCAGTATTTT; CDR3aa: CAISEHVTSTDTQYF
j_gene: TRBJ2-6; v_gene: TRBV2; d_gene: TRBD1; len: 15; abundance: few; CDR3nt: TGTGCCAGCAGTCCGACAGGGCCTGGGGCCAACGTCCTGACTTTC; CDR3aa: CASSPTGPGANVLTF
j_gene: TRBJ1-1; v_gene: TRBV3-1; d_gene: -; len: 13; abundance: -; CDR3nt: TGTGCCAGCAAAGTCAGATCGAACACGGAAGCTTTCTTT; CDR3aa: CASKVRSNTEAFF
j_gene: TRBJ2-1; v_gene: TRBV5-1; d_gene: -; len: 18; abundance: -; CDR3nt: TGCGCCAGCAGCGGGTCGGGCAGGGCCTCCCAAGTTCGCAATGAGCAGTTCTTC; CDR3aa: CASSGSGRASQVRNEQFF
j_gene: TRBJ2-7; v_gene: TRBV7-8; d_gene: TRBD2; len: 14; abundance: many; CDR3nt: TGTGCCAGCAGCTTAACCGGACTAGCCTACGAGCAGTACTTC; CDR3aa: CASSLTGLAYEQYF
j_gene: TRBJ2-2; v_gene: TRBV12-3/TRBV12-4; d_gene: -; len: 16; abundance: many; CDR3nt: TGTGCCAGCAGTTTAAGGGGCGGCCCGCGGACCGGGGAGCTGTTTTTT; CDR3aa: CASSLRGGPRTGELFF
j_gene: TRBJ2-3; v_gene: TRBV28; d_gene: -; len: 15; abundance: many; CDR3nt: TGTGCCAGCAGCCCTGGACTACCCCGCACAGATACGCAGTATTTT; CDR3aa: CASSPGLPRTDTQYF
j_gene: TRBJ1-5; v_gene: TRBV20-1; d_gene: TRBD1; len: 16; abundance: many; CDR3nt: TGCAGTGCTATTGACCCGGGACAGTATAGCAATCAGCCCCAGCATTTT; CDR3aa: CSAIDPGQYSNQPQHF
j_gene: TRBJ2-5; v_gene: TRBV7-2; d_gene: TRBD1; len: 15; abundance: few; CDR3nt: TGTGCCAGCAGCTTAAGTGGACAGGGGACGGAGACCCAGTACTTC; CDR3aa: CASSLSGQGTETQYF
j_gene: TRBJ2-1; v_gene: TRBV29-1; d_gene: -; len: 12; abundance: many; CDR3nt: TGCAGCGTTGAAGGGACCTACAATGAGCAGTTCTTC; CDR3aa: CSVEGTYNEQFF
j_gene: TRBJ1-1; v_gene: TRBV10-3; d_gene: -; len: 14; abundance: few; CDR3nt: TGTGCCATCAGTGACCCTGGGCGAGACACTGAAGCTTTCTTT; CDR3aa: CAISDPGRDTEAFF
j_gene: TRBJ2-1; v_gene: TRBV20-1; d_gene: TRBD2; len: 14; abundance: many; CDR3nt: TGCAGTGCGGCCGGACTAGCGGGAGTTAATGAGCAGTTCTTC; CDR3aa: CSAAGLAGVNEQFF
j_gene: TRBJ2-3; v_gene: TRBV6-5; d_gene: -; len: 12; abundance: many; CDR3nt: TGTGCCAGCAGTTACTCTTTGGATACGCAGTATTTT; CDR3aa: CASSYSLDTQYF
j_gene: TRBJ2-1; v_gene: TRBV5-1; d_gene: TRBD2; len: 15; abundance: many; CDR3nt: TGCGCCAGCAGCTTGGGTGCGGGAGGGTACAATGAGCAGTTCTTC; CDR3aa: CASSLGAGGYNEQFF
j_gene: TRBJ2-7; v_gene: TRBV20-1; d_gene: -; len: 11; abundance: -; CDR3nt: TGCAGTGCTCCGCTAAGGCAAGAGCAGTACTTC; CDR3aa: CSAPLRQEQYF
j_gene: TRBJ2-2; v_gene: TRBV5-1; d_gene: -; len: 14; abundance: -; CDR3nt: TGCGCCAGCAACCGTGTGGGCGGCACCGGGGAGCTGTTTTTT; CDR3aa: CASNRVGGTGELFF
j_gene: TRBJ1-3; v_gene: TRBV12-3/TRBV12-4; d_gene: -; len: 10; abundance: few; CDR3nt: TGTGCCAGCTCTGGAAACACCATATATTTT; CDR3aa: CASSGNTIYF
j_gene: TRBJ2-3; v_gene: TRBV5-1; d_gene: TRBD1; len: 17; abundance: many; CDR3nt: TGCGCCAGCAGCTTGGCCTGGACAGGGGGCAGGGAAGATACGCAGTATTTT; CDR3aa: CASSLAWTGGREDTQYF
j_gene: TRBJ2-1; v_gene: TRBV20-1; d_gene: -; len: 15; abundance: many; CDR3nt: TGCAGTGGCCTCGGGGGTATCGACCACTACAATGAGCAGTTCTTC; CDR3aa: CSGLGGIDHYNEQFF
j_gene: TRBJ2-3; v_gene: TRBV6-5; d_gene: TRBD1; len: 18; abundance: many; CDR3nt: TGTGCCAGCAGTTACTCGAGTGGCGGGACAGGGGGCACAGATACGCAGTATTTT; CDR3aa: CASSYSSGGTGGTDTQYF
j_gene: TRBJ2-2; v_gene: TRBV7-6; d_gene: -; len: 12; abundance: few; CDR3nt: TGTGCCAGCAGCGGGGGGACCGGGGAGCTGTTTTTT; CDR3aa: CASSGGTGELFF
j_gene: TRBJ1-3; v_gene: TRBV3-1; d_gene: TRBD1; len: 16; abundance: -; CDR3nt: TGTGCCAGCAGCCAAGCGGGACAGGGATCTGGAAACACCATATATTTT; CDR3aa: CASSQAGQGSGNTIYF
j_gene: TRBJ2-7; v_gene: TRBV7-9; d_gene: TRBD2; len: 14; abundance: -; CDR3nt: TGTGCCAGCAGCTTGGCGGGAGCTGTGTACGAGCAGTACTTC; CDR3aa: CASSLAGAVYEQYF
j_gene: TRBJ2-3; v_gene: TRBV6-1; d_gene: TRBD1; len: 12; abundance: many; CDR3nt: TGTGCCACCCGGACAGGGGCAGATACGCAGTATTTT; CDR3aa: CATRTGADTQYF
j_gene: TRBJ2-7; v_gene: TRBV12-3/TRBV12-4; d_gene: -; len: 11; abundance: -; CDR3nt: TGTGCCAGCAGTTTAGGCGGGGAGCAGTACTTC; CDR3aa: CASSLGGEQYF
j_gene: TRBJ1-1; v_gene: TRBV29-1; d_gene: TRBD1; len: 12; abundance: -; CDR3nt: TGCAGGGTAGGGGGCATGAACACTGAAGCTTTCTTT; CDR3aa: CRVGGMNTEAFF
j_gene: TRBJ2-1; v_gene: TRBV10-1; d_gene: TRBD2; len: 15; abundance: many; CDR3nt: TGCGCCAGCAGTCGACTAGCGGGAAGGTACAATGAGCAGTTCTTC; CDR3aa: CASSRLAGRYNEQFF
j_gene: TRBJ2-5; v_gene: TRBV4-1; d_gene: -; len: 24; abundance: many; CDR3nt: TGCGCCAGCAGCTTCGAGTCCGAGAAGCGGAGTCCAGGGCATATACAGTACCTAGGGGAGACCCAGTACTTC; CDR3aa: CASSFESEKRSPGHIQYLGETQYF
j_gene: TRBJ2-5; v_gene: TRBV2; d_gene: -; len: 13; abundance: few; CDR3nt: TGTGCCAGCAGTCGGGACTTTCAAGAGACCCAGTACTTC; CDR3aa: CASSRDFQETQYF
j_gene: TRBJ2-3; v_gene: TRBV20-1; d_gene: TRBD2; len: 15; abundance: many; CDR3nt: TGCAGTGCTAGAGATATAGGACTAGCATCAGATACGCAGTATTTT; CDR3aa: CSARDIGLASDTQYF
j_gene: TRBJ2-1; v_gene: TRBV24-1; d_gene: -; len: 15; abundance: many; CDR3nt: TGTGCCACCAGTGATTCGAAATCGGGGAACAATGAGCAGTTCTTC; CDR3aa: CATSDSKSGNNEQFF
j_gene: TRBJ2-1; v_gene: TRBV7-9; d_gene: TRBD1; len: 15; abundance: many; CDR3nt: TGTGCCAGCAGCGGATCAGGGGGCTTCTACAATGAGCAGTTCTTC; CDR3aa: CASSGSGGFYNEQFF
j_gene: TRBJ2-1; v_gene: TRBV20-1; d_gene: TRBD2; len: 12; abundance: many; CDR3nt: TGCAGTGCCGGAGCGGGGAACAATGAGCAGTTCTTC; CDR3aa: CSAGAGNNEQFF
j_gene: TRBJ1-1; v_gene: TRBV6-1; d_gene: -; len: 14; abundance: many; CDR3nt: TGTGCCAGCAACGAAGGTGGTGGTCTGGTGGGTGCTTTCTTT; CDR3aa: CASNEGGGLVGAFF